The 14 T cell receptor beta chains below all came from one sample that was sequenced in a study of T cell repertoires in aging, cancer and after chemotherapy. A mixed TRB-A/B primer pool amplified rearranged TRB by multiplex touch-down PCR. TCRdb redid the calling of the multiplex PCR reads with MiXCR, one entry per CDR3 protein. The table shows almost 3,000 distinct CDR3 sequences, with 20% to 25% occurring only once. The template was genomic DNA from peripheral blood, not RNA. Sequencing input: blood. These receptors came from a human donor with a solid tumor.

This clonotype was seen a handful of times. This chain links TRBV6-5 with TRBJ1-1; TRBD1 is a possible D gene (5 bases). This CDR3 spans 13 amino acids. The V and J ends lost 5 bases and 8 bases respectively, with 15 bases between them. The germline V gene has CDR1 MNHEY and CDR2 SVGAGI. The CDR3 DNA reads as TGTGCCAGCAGTCCACCCCATTGGGGCGAAGCTTTCTTT. Its translation: CASSPPHWGEAFF.

This clonotype was seen only a few times. CDR3 bases: TGTGCCAGCAGCAGGGGGTTGGGCTACACCTTC. The encoded protein is CASSRGLGYTF. V and J are TRBV28 and TRBJ1-2; 7 bases line up with TRBD1. Per the germline V gene, CDR1 is MDHEN and CDR2 is SYDVKM. J gave up 8 bases and V 6 bases, and 3 bases lay outside the gene matches. This CDR3 spans 11 amino acids.

This clonotype was found a few times. V gene TRBV7-2 combines with J gene TRBJ2-1; D is unclear. V was pared by 3 bases and J by 8 bases, with 20 bases between. The germline CDR1 and CDR2 sequences are SGHTA and FQGNSA. The CDR3 contains 16 residues. CDR3 sequence reads: CASSFNYGRGGYEQFF. CDR3 DNA: TGTGCCAGCAGCTTCAATTACGGAAGAGGTGGATATGAGCAGTTCTTC.

Sample share makes this clonotype large. The genes are TRBV12-3 or TRBV12-4 and TRBJ1-5; D call uncertain. With 5 bases removed from V and 0 bases from J, the gap between germline ends came to 14 bases. The CDR3 contains 16 residues. The CDR3 spells CASSPVSPYSNQPQHF. The CDR3 DNA reads TGTGCCAGCAGTCCGGTCAGCCCATATAGCAATCAGCCCCAGCATTTT.

The V gene is TRBV7-2, the J gene TRBJ2-2; 10 bases agree with TRBD2. The CDR3 runs 14 residues. The V gene end was trimmed by 6 bases and the J gene end by 7 bases; junction bases not matched to a gene: 5. Germline V gene data show CDR1 as SGHTA and CDR2 as FQGNSA. Here the CDR3 reads CTSRLAGESGELFF. Written as DNA, the CDR3 is TGTACCAGCAGGCTAGCGGGAGAAAGCGGGGAGCTGTTTTTT.

The rearrangement links TRBV15 to TRBJ1-2; 10 positions agree with TRBD1. The ends lost 5 bases at V and 6 bases at J; junction bases unmatched: 12. CDR1 is LNHNV and CDR2 is YYDKDF in the germline V gene (reference sequence). This CDR3 has 16 residues. CDR3 in DNA: TGTGCCACCAGCTCCCTAGGCGGGGACAGGGGTGATGGCTACACCTTC. Its protein product is CATSSLGGDRGDGYTF.

This clonotype has just a few counts. Mismatch with germline at one junction end may stem from a read error. The chain is built from TRBV6-2 or TRBV6-3 and TRBJ1-1, with 9 bases that match TRBD1. Germline V CDR1 and CDR2: MNHEY, SVGEGT. This CDR3 has 13 residues. CDR3 DNA: TGCGCCAGCAGCTTGGTGGGACAGGGTGAAGCTTTCTTT. As protein: CASSLVGQGEAFF.

The chain has TRBV6-5 and TRBJ2-3, with D unclear. CDR1 and CDR2 (germline): MNHEY, SVGAGI. This CDR3 has 12 amino acids. V lost 4 bases, J lost 2 bases, and 4 bases lay in between. The CDR3 is CASSSDTDTQYF. The DNA of the CDR3 is TGTGCCAGCAGTTCGGACACAGATACGCAGTATTTT.

Regarding this clonotype: Germline and junction disagree at one end, which may indicate a read error. The rearrangement joins TRBV6-5 to TRBJ2-4; weak D call: TRBD2 (6 bases). CDR3 length: 13 residues. Germline loops: CDR1 MNHEY, CDR2 SVGAGI. The CDR3 nucleotides are TGTGCCATCAGTGGGGACTCCAAAAACATTCAGTACTTC. This sequence encodes CAISGDSKNIQYF.

This clonotype was detected only a few times. V gene TRBV28 combines with J gene TRBJ1-5; D gene uncertain. Germline V lookup: CDR1 MDHEN, CDR2 SYDVKM. This CDR3 region has 12 residues. Trimming removed 6 bases from V and 3 bases from J, with 6 bases in between. CDR3 amino acids: CASSSFNQPQHF. The CDR3 nucleotides are TGTGCCAGCAGCTCTTTCAATCAGCCCCAGCATTTT.

With regard to this clonotype: This may come from a read error, since a much larger clone is one base off. The rearrangement uses TRBV30 and TRBJ1-5, with 8 bases aligning to TRBD1. Germline V gene data show CDR1 as GTSNPN and CDR2 as SVGIG (reference sequence). CDR3 size: 13 residues. The CDR3 coding sequence is TGTGCCTGGAATACAGGGGGAAATCAGCCCAAGCATTTT. This codes for CAWNTGGNQPKHF. The full variable domain, rest sourced from reference TRBV30 and TRBJ1-5, is SQTIHQWPATLVQPVGSPLSLECTVEGTSNPNLYWYRQAAGRGLQLLFYSVGIGQISSEVPQNLSASRPQDRQFILSSKKLLLSDSGFYLCAWNTGGNQPKHFGDGTRLSIL.

This clonotype qualifies as medium-sized (0.01 to 0.1%). The J gene is TRBJ2-7, the V gene TRBV27, with 7 bases lining up with TRBD1. V was pared by 2 bases and J by 3 bases, with 1 base of the junction left unmatched. The CDR3 has 13 residues. Germline V gives CDR1 MNHEY, CDR2 SMNVEV (reference sequence). In DNA form, the CDR3 reads TGTGCCAGCAGTTTAAACAGGGGCTACGAGCAGTACTTC. Translation: CASSLNRGYEQYF.

The chain has TRBV12-3 or TRBV12-4 and TRBJ2-7; 10 nucleotides line up with TRBD2. The CDR3 extends over 16 amino acids. V was clipped by 2 bases and J by 6 bases; unmatched bases: 10. This chain's CDR3 is CASSLRGSGRAPEQYF. The CDR3 DNA reads TGTGCCAGCAGTTTACGGGGGAGCGGGAGGGCTCCCGAGCAGTACTTC.

This clonotype was found a few times. The V and J genes are TRBV19 and TRBJ1-6, with TRBD1 matching 9 bases. The CDR3 extends over 17 amino acids. Germline trimming cut 3 bases from V and 0 bases from J; bases unmatched to any gene: 3. The germline CDR1 and CDR2 sequences are LNHDA and SQIVND (reference sequence). The CDR3 nucleotides are TGTGCCAGTAGTATCGGACAGGGGAGCTCCTATAATTCACCCCTCCACTTT. Protein: CASSIGQGSSYNSPLHF.